The 21 T cell receptor beta chains presented below share a single source sample, sequenced in a study of shared clonotypes between healthy human individuals. Produced via immunoSEQ multiplex PCR; TCRdb's table is partial and in-frame only. The table includes over a million clones, 96% detected once. The sequencing sample was made of naive CD4+ T cells sorted from blood. Indicated subset: CD45RA+ positively selected. The receptors here all came from a man aged 30 to 39 in good health.

CDR3 sequence reads: CASSTGLAGDGTDTQYF. The CDR3 DNA follows: TGCGCCAGCAGCACAGGACTAGCGGGAGATGGCACAGATACGCAGTATTTT. The rearrangement uses TRBV5-1 and TRBJ2-3, with 13 nucleotides matching TRBD2. This CDR3 spans 17 amino acids. Germline CDR1 reads SGHRS; CDR2 reads YFSETQ. Trimming at V came to 4 bases and at J to 1 base, leaving 6 bases not matched to a gene. Variable domain in full (rest from reference TRBV5-1 and TRBJ2-3): KAGVTQTPRYLIKTRGQQVTLSCSPISGHRSVSWYQQTPGQGLQFLFEYFSETQRNKGNFPGRFSGRQFSNSRSEMNVSTLELGDSALYLCASSTGLAGDGTDTQYFGPGTRLTVL.

To note about this clone: This same CDR3 is encoded by further DNA sequences in the sample. This chain uses TRBV5-1 with TRBJ2-3, with D unresolved. The CDR3 has 12 residues. V was cut by 7 bases and J by 5 bases, with 11 bases left in between. Germline CDR1 reads SGHRS; CDR2 reads YFSETQ. The CDR3 sequence is CASSLSRDTQYF. The CDR3 DNA is TGCGCCAGCTCACTATCGAGAGATACGCAGTATTTT.

J is TRBJ2-5 and V is TRBV29-1, with a tentative D call TRBD2 (7 bases). This CDR3 is built from 13 residues. V lost 2 bases and J 3 bases, leaving 10 bases between the germline ends. Germline V CDR1 and CDR2: SQVTM, ANQGSEA. CDR3 region: CSVERGGKETQYF. For the CDR3, the DNA is TGCAGCGTTGAAAGGGGGGGGAAAGAGACCCAGTACTTC.

Turning to this clone: This CDR3 is also generated by other DNA sequences in the sample. V and J are TRBV18 and TRBJ2-3, with 9 bases that match TRBD2. From germline, CDR1 is KGHSH and CDR2 LQKENI. Trimming at V came to 3 bases and at J to 4 bases, leaving 5 bases not matched to a gene. CDR3 size: 15 residues. The CDR3 protein is CASSPLAGAPDTQYF. CDR3 coding DNA: TGTGCCAGCTCACCTTTAGCGGGAGCCCCAGATACGCAGTATTTT.

This clone was recorded only once. The chain has TRBV6-1 and TRBJ1-5; unclear D gene. Per germline, CDR1 MNHNS and CDR2 SASEGT. V was shortened by 6 bases and J by 4 bases, with 13 bases between the two germline ends. The CDR3 has 14 amino acids. The CDR3 bases are TGTGCCAGCAGGCCCCGGTTGGGGAATCAGCCCCAGCATTTT. This translates into CASRPRLGNQPQHF.

This chain links TRBV4-2 with TRBJ2-1, with 8 bases fitting TRBD2. The CDR3 length is 16 residues. CDR1 and CDR2 (germline): LGHNA, YNFKEQ. Losses at the gene ends were 2 bases for V and 5 bases for J; bases not matched to a gene: 8. The chain's CDR3 is CASSQYLAGGDNEQFF. In nucleotides, the CDR3 is TGTGCCAGCAGCCAATACCTTGCGGGAGGTGACAATGAGCAGTTCTTC.

The chain recombines TRBV28 with TRBJ2-1; 8 bases are shared with TRBD2. J was trimmed by 2 bases and V by 5 bases; bases with no gene match: 5. The CDR3 runs to 15 residues. Germline lookup yields CDR1 MDHEN and CDR2 SYDVKM. For the CDR3, the DNA is TGTGCCAGCAGTGACACTAGCGGAACCTACAATGAGCAGTTCTTC. This gives the protein CASSDTSGTYNEQFF.

The chain recombines TRBV10-2 with TRBJ2-3; no reliable D call. Germline values: CDR1 WSHSY, CDR2 SAAADI. Trimming took 3 bases from V and 3 from J, leaving 13 bases between them. This CDR3 is 15 amino acids long. The CDR3 region is CASSDGRFVTDTQYF. The CDR3 nucleotides are TGCGCCAGCAGTGACGGCAGGTTTGTTACAGATACGCAGTATTTT.

The chain carries TRBV14 and TRBJ2-2, with 8 bases fitting TRBD2. With V trimmed by 6 bases and J by 5 bases, 8 bases remained unmatched. Germline values: CDR1 SGHDN, CDR2 FVKESK. The CDR3 loop spans 15 amino acids. The CDR3 DNA is TGTGCCAGCAGACCGCTAGCGGGCCGGACCGGGGAGCTGTTTTTT. The encoded protein is CASRPLAGRTGELFF.

The rearrangement uses TRBV6-6 and TRBJ2-5, with D perhaps TRBD2 (7 bases). Germline CDR1 MNHNY, CDR2 SVGAGI (reference sequence). The CDR3 loop spans 13 amino acids. V lost 7 bases and J 5 bases, leaving 14 bases between the germline ends. CDR3 DNA sequence: TGTGCCAGCAAGGGGGGGAGTTGGGAGACCCAGTACTTC. Amino acid sequence: CASKGGSWETQYF.

The chain recombines TRBV6-1 with TRBJ1-3; possible D gene TRBD1, 5 bases. Per the germline V gene, CDR1 is MNHNS and CDR2 is SASEGT. With 3 bases removed from V and 12 bases from J, the gap between germline ends came to 24 bases. This CDR3 spans 16 amino acids. This chain's CDR3 is CASSERGGWKTFGIYF. In nucleotides, the CDR3 is TGTGCCAGCAGTGAGAGGGGTGGATGGAAAACGTTCGGCATATATTTT.

The chain is built from TRBV9 and TRBJ2-2, with unresolved D. The germline V gene has CDR1 SGDLS and CDR2 YYNGEE. The V and J ends lost 0 bases and 5 bases respectively, with 17 bases between them. The CDR3 runs 17 residues. In DNA form, the CDR3 reads TGTGCCAGCAGCGTAGTGCACTACCGAGAAGGTACCGGGGAGCTGTTTTTT. This codes for CASSVVHYREGTGELFF.

To note about this clone: Other nucleotide sequences in the sample specify the same CDR3. The V and J genes are TRBV5-1 and TRBJ2-5; D uncertain. Trimming shortened V by 2 bases and J by 1 base, and 6 bases separated the two germline ends. CDR3 length: 13 residues. The V gene's germline CDR1 is SGHRS and CDR2 YFSETQ. CDR3 nucleotide sequence: TGCGCCAGCAGCTTCGGCCCCCAAGAGACCCAGTACTTC. Translating gives CASSFGPQETQYF.

The chain carries TRBV29-1 and TRBJ1-1, with TRBD1 matching 7 bases. J gave up 3 bases and V 1 base, and 5 bases lay outside the gene matches. The CDR3 covers 14 residues. Germline V lookup: CDR1 SQVTM, CDR2 ANQGSEA. The DNA of the CDR3 is TGCAGCGTTGAAGGACAGGGATGGGACACTGAAGCTTTCTTT. Its translation: CSVEGQGWDTEAFF.

The chain has TRBV10-1 and TRBJ2-3; D gene unclear. This CDR3 has 15 residues. Trimming stripped 2 bases from V and 1 base from J, with 10 bases between. Germline assignment: CDR1 WNHNN and CDR2 SYGVQD (reference sequence). In DNA form, the CDR3 reads TGCGCCAGCAGTGAGGTCTCCGGTCGCACAGATACGCAGTATTTT. Encoded protein: CASSEVSGRTDTQYF.

The J gene is TRBJ1-2, the V gene TRBV6-5; D is unclear. CDR3 length equals 11 residues. The germline V gene encodes CDR1 MNHEY and CDR2 SVGAGI. The V end lost 6 bases, the J end lost 2 bases, and 4 bases lay between the germline ends. CDR3 amino acids: CASRLNYGYTF. The CDR3 DNA reads as TGTGCCAGCAGACTGAACTATGGCTACACCTTC.

V usage is TRBV5-5 and J usage is TRBJ2-6, with unresolved D. Looked up from germline, CDR1 is SGHKS and CDR2 is YYEKEE (reference sequence). The CDR3 covers 15 residues. Trimming removed 1 base at V and 2 bases at J, with 7 bases between. Here the CDR3 reads CASSLQGTGANVLTF. The CDR3 coding sequence is TGTGCCAGCAGCTTGCAAGGGACTGGGGCCAACGTCCTGACTTTC.

The rearrangement joins TRBV5-4 to TRBJ2-3; a possible D gene is TRBD1 (6 bases). The CDR3 runs 14 residues. Germline V gene lookup returns CDR1 SGHNT and CDR2 YYREEE (reference sequence). V was pared by 0 bases and J by 5 bases, with 10 bases between. CDR3 sequence: CASSLEQGKDTQYF. CDR3 nucleotides: TGTGCCAGCAGCTTGGAGCAGGGGAAAGATACGCAGTATTTT.

For this clone: The sample holds other DNA sequences that translate to the same CDR3. V gene TRBV28 combines with J gene TRBJ1-1, with D perhaps matching TRBD1 (6 bases). The CDR3 consists of 14 residues. V was trimmed by 4 bases and J by 2 bases, leaving 11 bases between them. The germline CDR1 and CDR2 sequences are MDHEN and SYDVKM. CDR3 nucleotide sequence: TGTGCCAGCAGTTCCGGGGGCACCAACACTGAAGCTTTCTTT. It is translated as CASSSGGTNTEAFF.

The J gene is TRBJ2-5, the V gene TRBV7-9; the D is unclear. Deletions cut 4 bases from V and 2 bases from J, with 11 bases between. The germline gives CDR1 SEHNR, CDR2 FQNEAQ (reference sequence). The CDR3 covers 14 residues. The DNA of the CDR3 is TGTGCCAGCAGCTCAACGTTCGGGCAAGAGACCCAGTACTTC. Protein: CASSSTFGQETQYF.

The chain links TRBV5-1 to TRBJ2-5; D unresolved. The CDR3 runs to 13 residues. The germline CDR1 and CDR2 sequences are SGHRS and YFSETQ. The germline V and J ends were trimmed by 3 bases and 4 bases, with 10 bases remaining between them. The CDR3 protein is CASSSGPGETQYF. CDR3 in DNA: TGCGCCAGCAGCTCAGGTCCGGGAGAGACCCAGTACTTC.